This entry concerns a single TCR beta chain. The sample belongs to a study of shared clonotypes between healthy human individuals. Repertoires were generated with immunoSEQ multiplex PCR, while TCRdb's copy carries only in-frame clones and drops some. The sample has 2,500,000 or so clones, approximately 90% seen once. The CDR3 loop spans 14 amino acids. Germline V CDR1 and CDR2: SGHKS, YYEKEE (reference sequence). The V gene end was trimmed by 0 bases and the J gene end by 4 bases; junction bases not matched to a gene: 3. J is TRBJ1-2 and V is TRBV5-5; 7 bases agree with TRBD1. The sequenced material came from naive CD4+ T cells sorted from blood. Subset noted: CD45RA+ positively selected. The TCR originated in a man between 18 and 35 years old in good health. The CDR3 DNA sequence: TGTGCCAGCAGCTTGGTGGGACAGCCCTATGGCTACACCTTC. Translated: CASSLVGQPYGYTF.